This TCR beta chain comes out of a study of blood T cells in healthy people across ages. Study outcomes and limitations: Bulk PBMC profiling left naive and antigen-experienced comparisons inconclusive.

Trimming removed 6 bases at V and 10 bases at J, with 22 bases between. Per the germline V gene, CDR1 is SGHTA and CDR2 is FQGNSA. The CDR3 is made up of 15 amino acids. A second PCR, run for roughly 7 to 11 cycles, used a sample-barcoded 5' primer plus a J-beta primer mix. TCRdb passed the 5' RACE reads through MiXCR, listing each CDR3 protein once. Here the sample spans about 1,500,000 distinct CDR3 sequences, approximately 40% being singletons. PBMCs numbering at least 6.5 million were isolated per sample. This clonotype was seen a handful of times. What it binds is unknown. The chain joins TRBV7-2 to TRBJ2-1, with D possibly being TRBD2 (5 bases). Material for sequencing was blood. This receptor was identified in a woman aged 18 to 35 in good health. The CDR3 loop is CASRPPAGGDGEQFF. CDR3 in DNA: TGTGCCAGCAGACCTCCCGCAGGAGGCGATGGGGAGCAGTTCTTC.